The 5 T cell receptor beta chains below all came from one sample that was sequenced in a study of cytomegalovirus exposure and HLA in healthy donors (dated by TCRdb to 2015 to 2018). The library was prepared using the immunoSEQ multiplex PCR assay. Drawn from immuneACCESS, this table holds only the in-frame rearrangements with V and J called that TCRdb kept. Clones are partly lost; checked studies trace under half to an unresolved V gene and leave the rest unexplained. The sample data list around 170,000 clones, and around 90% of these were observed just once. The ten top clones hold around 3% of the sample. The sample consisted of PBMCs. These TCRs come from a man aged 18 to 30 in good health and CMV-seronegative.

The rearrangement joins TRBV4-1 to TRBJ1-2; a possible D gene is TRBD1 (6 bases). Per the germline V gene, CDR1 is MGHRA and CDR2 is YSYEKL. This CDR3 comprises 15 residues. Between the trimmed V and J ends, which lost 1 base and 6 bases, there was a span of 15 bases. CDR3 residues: CASSQVETGRNGYTF. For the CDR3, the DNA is TGCGCCAGCAGCCAAGTGGAAACAGGGCGTAATGGCTACACCTTC.

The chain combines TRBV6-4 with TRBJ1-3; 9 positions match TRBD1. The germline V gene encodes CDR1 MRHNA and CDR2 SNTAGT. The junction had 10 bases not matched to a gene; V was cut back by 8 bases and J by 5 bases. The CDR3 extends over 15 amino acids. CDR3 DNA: TGTGCCAGCGTCGGAACAGGGGGCCATAGAAACACCATATATTTT. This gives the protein CASVGTGGHRNTIYF.

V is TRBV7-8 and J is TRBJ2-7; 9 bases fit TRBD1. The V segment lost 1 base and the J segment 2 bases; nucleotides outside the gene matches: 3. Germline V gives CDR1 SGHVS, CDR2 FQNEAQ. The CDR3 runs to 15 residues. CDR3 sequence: CASSLDGQGPYEQYF. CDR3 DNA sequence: TGTGCCAGCAGCTTAGACGGACAGGGGCCCTACGAGCAGTACTTC.

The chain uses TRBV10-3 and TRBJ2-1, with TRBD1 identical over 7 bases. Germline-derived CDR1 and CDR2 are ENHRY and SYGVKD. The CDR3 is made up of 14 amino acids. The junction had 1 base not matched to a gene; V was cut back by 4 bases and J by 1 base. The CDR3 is CAISGRGSYNEQFF. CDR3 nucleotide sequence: TGTGCCATCAGTGGCAGGGGGTCCTACAATGAGCAGTTCTTC.

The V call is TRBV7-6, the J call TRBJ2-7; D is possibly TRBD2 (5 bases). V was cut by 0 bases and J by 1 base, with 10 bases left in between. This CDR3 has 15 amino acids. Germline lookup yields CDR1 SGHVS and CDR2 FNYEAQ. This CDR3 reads CASSLADGLSYEQYF. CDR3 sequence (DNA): TGTGCCAGCAGCTTAGCGGACGGACTTTCCTACGAGCAGTACTTC.